This T cell receptor (beta chain) is from a study of blood T cell repertoires in COVID-19. Study-level background: Collection of acute and convalescent COVID-19 samples took place in the United States, Italy and Spain. Sources were T cells, B-cell-depleted T cells, or PBMCs; the material itself was cDNA or gDNA.

The V end was cut by 4 bases, the J end by 2 bases, with 18 bases between. The germline gives CDR1 MNHEY, CDR2 SMNVEV (reference sequence). The CDR3 spans 16 residues. In the original analysis: By means of reference gene primer amplification, nucleated cell counts were estimated. Profiling relied on immunoSEQ multiplex PCR, and the TCRdb table lists in-frame clones only, not all of them. Clone size and the V and J calls come from that table; the DNA yielded D and trimming. The sample yields roughly 99,000 clones, just over 90% seen once. The clonotype comes from a woman younger than 45 with acute or convalescent COVID-19. The chain employs TRBV27 and TRBJ2-7, with D possibly TRBD1 on 7 matching bases. Sequenced: peripheral blood. CDR3 loop: CASSSRGTESTYEQYF. The DNA for the CDR3 is TGTGCCAGCAGTTCCCGGGGGACAGAGTCCACCTACGAGCAGTACTTC.